The T cell receptor beta chain described here comes from a study of blood T cell repertoires in COVID-19. The overall study: Acute and convalescent COVID-19 specimens originated in the United States, Italy and Spain. PBMCs, B-cell-depleted T cells, or T cells were the source of the cDNA or gDNA that made up the material.

Per the original data handling: It was from reference gene primer amplification that nucleated cell counts were estimated. Clones were read by immunoSEQ multiplex PCR, and TCRdb kept only the in-frame ones, dropping some. The D gene and trimming were derived from the DNA, and the V and J assignments and clone size from that table. The table shows roughly 120,000 clones, with 84% occurring only once. Losses at the gene ends were 10 bases for V and 7 bases for J; bases not matched to a gene: 10. Per the germline V gene, CDR1 is MNHEY and CDR2 is SVGAGI. The CDR3 runs to 14 residues. The V and J genes are TRBV6-5 and TRBJ2-1; 10 bases are shared with TRBD1. This receptor was identified in a woman aged 40 to 49 with acute or convalescent COVID-19. Sequenced: peripheral blood. CDR3 amino acids: CAIQPGQGWNEQFF. The CDR3 DNA reads TGTGCCATCCAGCCGGGACAGGGGTGGAATGAGCAGTTCTTC.